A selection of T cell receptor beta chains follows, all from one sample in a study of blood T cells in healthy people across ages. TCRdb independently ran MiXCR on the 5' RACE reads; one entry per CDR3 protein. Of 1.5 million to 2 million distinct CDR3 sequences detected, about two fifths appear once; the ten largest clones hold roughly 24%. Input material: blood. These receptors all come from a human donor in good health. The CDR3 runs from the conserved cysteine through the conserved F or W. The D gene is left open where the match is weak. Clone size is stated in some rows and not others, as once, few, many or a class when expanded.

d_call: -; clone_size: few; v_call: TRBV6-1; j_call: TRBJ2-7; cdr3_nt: TGTGCCAGCAGCTCCACACAAGGTCTTAACTACGAGCAGTACTTC; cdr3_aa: CASSSTQGLNYEQYF
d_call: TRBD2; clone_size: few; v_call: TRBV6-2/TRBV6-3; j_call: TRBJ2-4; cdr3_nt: TGTGCCAGCCGGGGGGGCCCCAAAAACATTCAGTACTTC; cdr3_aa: CASRGGPKNIQYF
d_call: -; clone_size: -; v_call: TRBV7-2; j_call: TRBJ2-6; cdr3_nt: TGTGCCAGCAGCCCAACCACAGGATCTGGGGCCAACGTCCTGACTTTC; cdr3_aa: CASSPTTGSGANVLTF
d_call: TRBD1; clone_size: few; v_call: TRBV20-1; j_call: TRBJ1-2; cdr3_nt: TGCAGTGCTAGAGTAATCAGAGGGGGCTACGACTATGGCTACACCTTC; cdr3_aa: CSARVIRGGYDYGYTF
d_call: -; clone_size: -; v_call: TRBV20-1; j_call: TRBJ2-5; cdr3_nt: TGCAGTGCTCATCCGACGGAGAGACAGGAGACCCAGTACTTC; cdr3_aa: CSAHPTERQETQYF
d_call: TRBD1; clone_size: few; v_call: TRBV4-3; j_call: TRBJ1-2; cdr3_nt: TGCGCCAGCAGCCAAGATTGGTCAGGGGGTTATGGCTACACCTTC; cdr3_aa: CASSQDWSGGYGYTF
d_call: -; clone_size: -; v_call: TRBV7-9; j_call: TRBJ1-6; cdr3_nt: TGTGCCAGCATGACCCACATCTCAGGGGATTCACCCCTCCACTTT; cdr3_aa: CASMTHISGDSPLHF
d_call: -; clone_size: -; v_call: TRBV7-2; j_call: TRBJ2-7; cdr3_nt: TGTGCCAGCAGATTGTCCACGGGGCAGTACTTC; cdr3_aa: CASRLSTGQYF
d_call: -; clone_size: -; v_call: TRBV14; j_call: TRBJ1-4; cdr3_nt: TGTGCCAGCAGCCTTCGGGACTCCGTCCTCTGGGGCGAAAAACTGTTTTTT; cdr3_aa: CASSLRDSVLWGEKLFF
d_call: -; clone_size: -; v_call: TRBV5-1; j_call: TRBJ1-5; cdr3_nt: TGCGCCAGCAGCTTGTTACCTTTGGGGGGCAATCAGCCCCAGCATTTT; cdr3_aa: CASSLLPLGGNQPQHF
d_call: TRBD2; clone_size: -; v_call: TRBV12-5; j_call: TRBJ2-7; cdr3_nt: TGTGCTAGTGGTTTGAGTGGGGGGGACGAGCAGTACTTC; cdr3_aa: CASGLSGGDEQYF
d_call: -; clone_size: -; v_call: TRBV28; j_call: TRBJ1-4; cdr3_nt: TGTGCCAGCAGTTTATTCGGGACAACTAATGAAAAACTGTTTTTT; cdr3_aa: CASSLFGTTNEKLFF
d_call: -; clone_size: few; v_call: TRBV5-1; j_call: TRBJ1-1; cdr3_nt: TGCGCCAGCAGCTTGGGTCCAGTCATGAACACTGAAGCTTTCTTT; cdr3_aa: CASSLGPVMNTEAFF
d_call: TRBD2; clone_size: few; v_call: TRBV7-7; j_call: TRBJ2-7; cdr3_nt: TGTGCCAGCAGCTCCCTGCCGGGGGGAGGGTACGAGCAGTACTTC; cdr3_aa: CASSSLPGGGYEQYF
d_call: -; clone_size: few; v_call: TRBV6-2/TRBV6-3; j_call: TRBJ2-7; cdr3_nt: TGTGCCAGCAGTTTGGCTATCGGCGAGCAGTACTTC; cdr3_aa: CASSLAIGEQYF
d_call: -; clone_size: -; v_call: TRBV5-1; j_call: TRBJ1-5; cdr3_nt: TGCGCCAGCAGCTTGGAACCCCTTGGGAGCCAGCCCCAGCATTTT; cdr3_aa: CASSLEPLGSQPQHF
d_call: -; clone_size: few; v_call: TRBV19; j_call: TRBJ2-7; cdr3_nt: TGTGCCAGTAGTACCCCAGGAATCTCCTACGAGCAGTACTTC; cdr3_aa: CASSTPGISYEQYF
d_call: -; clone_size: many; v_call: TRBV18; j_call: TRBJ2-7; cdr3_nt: TGTGCCAGCTCACCGTCGGGGGCGCGGGGTAGGTACGAGCAGTACTTC; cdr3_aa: CASSPSGARGRYEQYF
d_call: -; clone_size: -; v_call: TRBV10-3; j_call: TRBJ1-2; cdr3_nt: TGTGCCATCATCCCGTTCCCGGGGGCGCCTTATGGCTACACCTTC; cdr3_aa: CAIIPFPGAPYGYTF
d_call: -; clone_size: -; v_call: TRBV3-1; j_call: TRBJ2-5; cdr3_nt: TGTGCCAGCAGCCATCTGGGCGATAGAGAGACCCAGTACTTC; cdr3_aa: CASSHLGDRETQYF
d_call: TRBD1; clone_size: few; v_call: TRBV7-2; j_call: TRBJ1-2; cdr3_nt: TGTGCCAGCAGGCAGGGACAGGTCTATGGCTACACCTTC; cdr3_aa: CASRQGQVYGYTF
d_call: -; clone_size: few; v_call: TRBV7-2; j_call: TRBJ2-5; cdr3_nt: TGTGCCAGCAGCTTAGCGGTCTTCTTTCGAGAGACCCAGTACTTC; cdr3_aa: CASSLAVFFRETQYF
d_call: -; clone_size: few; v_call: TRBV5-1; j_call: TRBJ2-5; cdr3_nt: TGCGCCAGCAGCCTTACGGGGGCGCGGGTAGAGACCCAGTACTTC; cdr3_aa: CASSLTGARVETQYF